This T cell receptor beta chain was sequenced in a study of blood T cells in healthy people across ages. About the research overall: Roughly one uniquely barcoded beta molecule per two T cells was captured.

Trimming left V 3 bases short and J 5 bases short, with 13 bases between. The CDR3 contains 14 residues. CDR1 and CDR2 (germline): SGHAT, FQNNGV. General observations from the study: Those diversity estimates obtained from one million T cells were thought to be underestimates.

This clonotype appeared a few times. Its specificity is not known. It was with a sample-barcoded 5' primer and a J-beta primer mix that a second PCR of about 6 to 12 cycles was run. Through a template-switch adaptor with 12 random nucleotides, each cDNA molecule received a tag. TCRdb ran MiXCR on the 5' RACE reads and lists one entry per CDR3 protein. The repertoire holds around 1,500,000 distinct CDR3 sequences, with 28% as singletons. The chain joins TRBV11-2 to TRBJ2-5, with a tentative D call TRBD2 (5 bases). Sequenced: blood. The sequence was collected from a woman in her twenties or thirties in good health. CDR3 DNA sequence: TGTGCCAGCAGCTTTTCCGGGATTAAGGAGACCCAGTACTTC. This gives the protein CASSFSGIKETQYF.